The T cell receptor (beta chain) under discussion was sequenced for a study of blood T cell repertoires in COVID-19. Trimming removed 0 bases from V and 0 bases from J, with 12 bases in between. CDR3 length equals 16 residues. CDR1 and CDR2 from the germline V gene are SGHRS and YFSETQ. Profiled with immunoSEQ multiplex PCR; TCRdb holds only in-frame clones, not every one. The sample lists about 52,000 clones, over 75% occurring once. The TCR comes from a man aged 70-80 years with active COVID-19. The chain links TRBV5-1 to TRBJ1-1, with a tentative D call TRBD1 (6 bases). Sequencing input: peripheral blood. CDR3 in DNA: TGCGCCAGCAGCTTGGTCACAGGGACGTTGAACACTGAAGCTTTCTTT. This sequence encodes CASSLVTGTLNTEAFF.